The 2 T cell receptor beta chains below all came from one sample that was sequenced in a study of T-cell memory formation after mild COVID-19. TCRdb ran MiXCR on the 5' RACE reads and lists one entry per CDR3 protein. The sample has some 300,000 distinct CDR3 sequences; 20% to 25% are singletons. The specimen was PBMCs or a T cell subset sorted from them (not recorded which). The source is a man aged 18-30 years who had mild COVID-19 (a few samples of this study predate the infection). Cell type and time point are not known.

This rearrangement joins TRBV9 to TRBJ2-5; no reliable D call. Germline CDR1 and CDR2: SGDLS and YYNGEE. Trimming took 1 base from V and 5 from J, leaving 12 bases between them. This CDR3 region has 14 residues. The CDR3: CASSVTADGETQYF. The CDR3 nucleotides read TGTGCCAGCAGCGTAACCGCTGACGGGGAGACCCAGTACTTC. The full variable domain, its missing parts supplied by reference TRBV9 and TRBJ2-5, is DSGVTQTPKHLITATGQRVTLRCSPRSGDLSVYWYQQSLDQGLQFLIQYYNGEERAKGNILERFSAQQFPDLHSELNLSSLELGDSALYFCASSVTADGETQYFGPGTRLLVL.

Comments on this clonotype: A read error is possible here, since a much larger clone lies one base away. The rearrangement links TRBV9 to TRBJ1-4; D is unresolved. The CDR3 length is 16 residues. Germline V CDR1 and CDR2: SGDLS, YYNGEE. Trimming cost V 4 bases and J 0 bases, with 13 bases left between them. The CDR3 region is CASSHRGRATNEKLFF. The CDR3 nucleotides are TGTGCCAGCAGCCACCGAGGAAGAGCAACTAATGAAAAACTGTTTTTT.